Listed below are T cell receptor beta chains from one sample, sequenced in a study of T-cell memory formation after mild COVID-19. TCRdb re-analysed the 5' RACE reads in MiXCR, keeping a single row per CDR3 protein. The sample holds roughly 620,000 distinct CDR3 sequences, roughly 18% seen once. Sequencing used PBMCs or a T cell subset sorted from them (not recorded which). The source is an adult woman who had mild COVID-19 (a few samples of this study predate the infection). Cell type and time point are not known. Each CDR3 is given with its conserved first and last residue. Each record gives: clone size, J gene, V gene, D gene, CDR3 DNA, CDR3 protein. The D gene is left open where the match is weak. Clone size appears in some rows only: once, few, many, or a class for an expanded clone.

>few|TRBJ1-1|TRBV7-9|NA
TGTGCCAGCAGCCCGACGGCCGGGCCCGCACCGAACACTGAAGCTTTCTTT
CASSPTAGPAPNTEAFF
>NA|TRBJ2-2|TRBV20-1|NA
TGCAGTGCTAGAGTGGCGGGAACGGACACCGGGGAGCTGTTTTTT
CSARVAGTDTGELFF
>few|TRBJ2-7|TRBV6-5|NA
TGTGCCAGCAGACCCGTAGGGGTTAATCTCAACGAGCAGTACTTC
CASRPVGVNLNEQYF
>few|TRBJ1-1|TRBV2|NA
TGTGCCAGCAGTGCAGGTCGGGTCGGTGAAGCTTTCTTT
CASSAGRVGEAFF
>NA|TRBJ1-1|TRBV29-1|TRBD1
TGCAGCGTTGAAGATGTACCGGGACAGGGAGTAGGCACTGAAGCTTTCTTT
CSVEDVPGQGVGTEAFF
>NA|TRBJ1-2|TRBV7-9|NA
TGTGCCAGCAGCCACCTTTCCCACAGCTACACCTTC
CASSHLSHSYTF
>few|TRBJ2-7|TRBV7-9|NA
TGTGCCAGCAGCTTCCAGGGGCCAGGGCTGTACGAGCAGTACTTC
CASSFQGPGLYEQYF
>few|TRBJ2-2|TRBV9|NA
TGTGCCAGCAGCGTAGGCGGGAACCCAAACACCGGGGAGCTGTTTTTT
CASSVGGNPNTGELFF
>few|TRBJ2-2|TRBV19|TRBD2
TGTGCCAGTAGGAACCCGGGACTAGAGAACACCGGGGAGCTGTTTTTT
CASRNPGLENTGELFF
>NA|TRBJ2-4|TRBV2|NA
TGTGCCAGCAGTGAAGGGACAGTCAATCTAGCCAAAAACATTCAGTACTTC
CASSEGTVNLAKNIQYF
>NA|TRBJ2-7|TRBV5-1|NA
TGCGCCAGCAGCTTGGGGTTCGGGCTTGTCGAGGAGCAGTACTTC
CASSLGFGLVEEQYF
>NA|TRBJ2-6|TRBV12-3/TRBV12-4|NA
TGTGCCAGCAGGGCCAGGTCTGGGGCCAACGTCCTGACTTTC
CASRARSGANVLTF
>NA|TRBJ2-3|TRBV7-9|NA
TGTGCCAGCAGCTTAGCTGGAGGCAGGGGCATAGATACGCAGTATTTT
CASSLAGGRGIDTQYF
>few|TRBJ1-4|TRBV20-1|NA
TGCAGTGCTAGAGATCTGGGGGTCGGGGAAAAACTGTTTTTT
CSARDLGVGEKLFF
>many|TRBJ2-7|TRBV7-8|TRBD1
TGTGCCAGCAGCCCAAGGGACAGTCCCTCGGCGTACTTC
CASSPRDSPSAYF
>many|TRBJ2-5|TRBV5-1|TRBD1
TGCGCCAGCAGCCCAGGGACAGGGGGCAGGGAGACCCAGTACTTC
CASSPGTGGRETQYF
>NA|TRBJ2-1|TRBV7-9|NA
TGTGCCAGCAGTACAGGGAACAATGAGCAGTTCTTC
CASSTGNNEQFF
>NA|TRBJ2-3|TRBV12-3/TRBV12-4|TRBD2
TGTGCCAGCTCAGTTAGGGGACTAGCTGCAGATACGCAGTATTTT
CASSVRGLAADTQYF
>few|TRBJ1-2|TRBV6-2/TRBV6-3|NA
TGTGCCAGCAGGCGCACAGGGAACTATGGCTACACCTTC
CASRRTGNYGYTF
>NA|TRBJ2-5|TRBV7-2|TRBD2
TGTGCCAGCAGCCCTGTAGCGGGAATGCAGACCCAGTACTTC
CASSPVAGMQTQYF
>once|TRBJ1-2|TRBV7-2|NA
TGTGCCAGCAGCACTGGGGGAGGCTATGGCTACACCTTC
CASSTGGGYGYTF
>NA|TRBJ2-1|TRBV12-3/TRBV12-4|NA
TGTGCCAGCAGGTCCACCAGTCGTAAGAGTGAGCAGTTCTTC
CASRSTSRKSEQFF
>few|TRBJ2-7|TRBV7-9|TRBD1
TGTGCCAGCAGCAAGGGACAGGGGCCCACCTACGAGCAGTACTTC
CASSKGQGPTYEQYF
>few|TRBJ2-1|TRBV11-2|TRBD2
TGTGCCAGCAGCTTAGGGGTTAGCGGGGCCTACAATGAGCAGTTCTTC
CASSLGVSGAYNEQFF
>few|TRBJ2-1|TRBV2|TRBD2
TGTGCCAGCACTAGACTAGCGGACAAGTTCTTC
CASTRLADKFF
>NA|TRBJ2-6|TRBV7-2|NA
TGTGCCAGCACCCACCCCGGGGCCAACGTCCTGACTTTC
CASTHPGANVLTF
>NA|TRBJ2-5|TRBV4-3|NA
TGCGCCAGCAGCCAAGAGATGAGTTCCGAGACCCAGTACTTC
CASSQEMSSETQYF
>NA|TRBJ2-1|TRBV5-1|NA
TGCGCCAGCAGCCCGCCACCTTTATACAATGAGCAGTTCTTC
CASSPPPLYNEQFF
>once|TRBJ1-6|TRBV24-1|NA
TGTGCCACCAGTGACGGCAGAAATAATTCACCCCTCCACTTT
CATSDGRNNSPLHF
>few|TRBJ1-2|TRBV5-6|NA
TGTGCCAGCAGCTTGGGGCCAACTAACTATGGCTACACCTTC
CASSLGPTNYGYTF
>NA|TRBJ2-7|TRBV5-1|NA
TGCGCCAGCAGCTCCGGGTTCGGGGTTAAGGACGAGCAGTACTTC
CASSSGFGVKDEQYF
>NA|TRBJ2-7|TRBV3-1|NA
TGTGCCAGCAGCCAAGGCGCAGGAGGACTTCAGTACTTC
CASSQGAGGLQYF
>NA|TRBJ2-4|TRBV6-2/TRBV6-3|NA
TGTGCCAGCAGTCCCCGGGACAACAAAAACATTCAGTACTTC
CASSPRDNKNIQYF
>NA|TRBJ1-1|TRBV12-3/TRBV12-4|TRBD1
TGTGCCACCACCCCAGGGGGCTGGGGAGCTTTCTTT
CATTPGGWGAFF
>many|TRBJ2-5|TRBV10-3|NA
TGTGCCATCAGTGAGGACACCAAAGAGACCCAGTACTTC
CAISEDTKETQYF
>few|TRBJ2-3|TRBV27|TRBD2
TGTGCCAGCAGTTATTCGGGAGGTTTCACAGATACGCAGTATTTT
CASSYSGGFTDTQYF
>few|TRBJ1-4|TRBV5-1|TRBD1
TGCGCCAGCAGCCGGTGGACAGGGCAGGAAGAAAAACTGTTTTTT
CASSRWTGQEEKLFF
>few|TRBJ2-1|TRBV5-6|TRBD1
TGTGCCAGCAGCTTACAGGGGGCATGGAATGAGCAGTTCTTC
CASSLQGAWNEQFF
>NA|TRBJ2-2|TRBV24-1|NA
TGTGCCACCAGTGATTTGCAAATCGAGGGCAGCGGGGAGCTGTTTTTT
CATSDLQIEGSGELFF
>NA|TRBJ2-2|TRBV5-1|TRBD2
TGCGCCAGCAGCTTTACTAGCGGGGACACCGGGGAGCTGTTTTTT
CASSFTSGDTGELFF
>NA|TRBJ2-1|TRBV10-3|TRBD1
TGTGCCATCAGGGGACAGTCTAACAATGAGCAGTTCTTC
CAIRGQSNNEQFF
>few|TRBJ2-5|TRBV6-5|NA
TGTGCCAGCAACGAGGGTGGAGGGTACCAAGAGACCCAGTACTTC
CASNEGGGYQETQYF
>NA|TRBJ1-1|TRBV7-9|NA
TGTGCCAGCAGCTCCACGACCCCGGGGATGAACACTGAAGCTTTCTTT
CASSSTTPGMNTEAFF
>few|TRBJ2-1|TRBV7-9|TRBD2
TGTGCCAGCAGCTTAAGAGCGGGAGGGCCAGGTGAGCAGTTCTTC
CASSLRAGGPGEQFF
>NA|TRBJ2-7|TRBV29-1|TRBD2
TGCAGCGTTGAGGGCCTTAGCGGGAGGGCCTACGAGCAGTACTTC
CSVEGLSGRAYEQYF
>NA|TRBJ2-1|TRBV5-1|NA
TGCGCCAGCAGCGTGAAAGGCCAGGGACTTATGCCCCTCAACAATGAGCAGTTCTTC
CASSVKGQGLMPLNNEQFF
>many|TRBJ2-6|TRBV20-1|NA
TGCAGTGCTTCGGGAGACGCCCACTCTGGGGCCAACGTCCTGACTTTC
CSASGDAHSGANVLTF
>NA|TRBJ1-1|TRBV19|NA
TGTGCCAGTAGTATAGATACAGGGCGGAAGAACACTGAAGCTTTCTTT
CASSIDTGRKNTEAFF
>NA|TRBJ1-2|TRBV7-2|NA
TGTGCCAGCAGCTTAGCGGGGGCAGGGGAGGGGTATGGCTACACCTTC
CASSLAGAGEGYGYTF
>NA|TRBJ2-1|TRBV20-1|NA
TGCAGTGCTTCCGTTGGCGTCAACAATGAGCAGTTCTTC
CSASVGVNNEQFF
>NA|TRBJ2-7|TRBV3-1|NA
TGTGCCAGCAGCCAAGAAACGCCCGAGCAGTACTTC
CASSQETPEQYF
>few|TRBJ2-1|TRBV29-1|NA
TGCAGCGTTGCAGACAATGAGCAGTTCTTC
CSVADNEQFF
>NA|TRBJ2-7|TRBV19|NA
TGTGCCAGTAGTATGGGGCCTGGCGGGGCGTATGAGCAGTACTTC
CASSMGPGGAYEQYF
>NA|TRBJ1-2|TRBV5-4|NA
TGTGCCAGCAATACTATAGGCTATGGCTACACCTTC
CASNTIGYGYTF
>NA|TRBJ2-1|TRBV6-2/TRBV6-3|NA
TGTGCCAGCACCGGTCAGTACAATGAGCAGTTCTTC
CASTGQYNEQFF
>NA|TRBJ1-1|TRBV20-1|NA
TGCAGTGCTCCTACCGACAGGGAAGCTTTCTTT
CSAPTDREAFF
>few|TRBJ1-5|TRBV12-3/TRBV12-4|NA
TGTGCCAGCAGAAAGGCCACAGCTGTAGGGGGTCAGCCCCAGCATTTT
CASRKATAVGGQPQHF
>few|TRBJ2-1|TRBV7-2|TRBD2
TGTGCCAGCAGCTTCCCTAGCGGGGTCCCTGGGAATGAGCAGTTCTTC
CASSFPSGVPGNEQFF
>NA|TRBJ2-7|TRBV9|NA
TGTGCCAGCAGCGTAGATCCGACCGACGAGCAGTACTTC
CASSVDPTDEQYF